This entry features one TCR beta chain sequence. The antigen is not known. The sample comes from a study of T cell responses to AZD1222 COVID-19 vaccine. Background on the study: Second-dose groups at about 4 or about 12 weeks were pooled. Study-level results: The reported proportion of spike-specific TCRs targeting unmutated variant regions was nearly half. Donors, mostly white British, included more females; clonal diversity was possibly underestimated.

V lost 2 bases to trimming and J lost 8 bases; unmatched junction nucleotides: 8. The CDR3 totals 16 residues. Germline V lookup: CDR1 SNHLY, CDR2 FYNNEI. Using immunoSEQ multiplex PCR, the repertoire was profiled, and TCRdb retains in-frame clones only, with some absent. Here the sample spans under 110,000 clones, roughly 90% being singletons. Specimen: peripheral blood, collected on day 0 of AZD1222 vaccination. This sequence was found in an adult in good health. This rearrangement joins TRBV2 to TRBJ2-2, with 10 bases aligning to TRBD2. The CDR3 coding sequence is TGTGCCAGCAGTGAAATCCCTAGCGGGAGAGGTGGGGAGCTGTTTTTT. Translated, it gives CASSEIPSGRGGELFF.